These T cell receptor beta chains were read from a single sample in a study of brain T cells in children with intractable seizures. Sequencing was performed with immunoSEQ multiplex PCR; in TCRdb, only in-frame clones are kept and a portion is missing. Here the sample spans tens of thousands of clones, about 92% being singletons. The material sequenced was peripheral blood, taken at surgery. The source is a boy in the first two years of life with tuberous sclerosis and intractable seizures. CDR3s include the opening cysteine and the closing phenylalanine or tryptophan. D genes are given only for firm matches. Some rows mark clone size as missing; the rest say once, few, many or name a class of expanded clone.

clone_size	d_call	v_call	j_call	cdr3_nt	cdr3_aa
-	TRBD1	TRBV7-9	TRBJ1-2	TGTGCCAGCAGCATCGGACAGGGGGCTTATGGCTACACCTTC	CASSIGQGAYGYTF
-	-	TRBV18	TRBJ1-3	TGTGCCAGCTCACCAACCCTGTCGAGCTCTGGAAACACCATATATTTT	CASSPTLSSSGNTIYF
-	TRBD2	TRBV15	TRBJ2-5	TGTGCCACCAGCAGAGCGGGGGGGGAGACCCAGTACTTC	CATSRAGGETQYF
-	TRBD1	TRBV11-2	TRBJ2-7	TGTGCCAGCAGCTTAGATGAAACAGGACAGGCCCTCTACGAGCAGTACTTC	CASSLDETGQALYEQYF
-	TRBD1	TRBV18	TRBJ2-7	TGTGCCAGCTCGGCCCGGGACAGGGGGTACGAGCAGTACTTC	CASSARDRGYEQYF
-	-	TRBV6-5	TRBJ2-7	TGTGCCAGCTGTCCGAGTGAGGGCGAGCAGTACTTC	CASCPSEGEQYF
-	-	TRBV4-1	TRBJ1-5	TGCGCCAGCAGCCAAGTAAGGGCTAGACAGCCCCAGCATTTT	CASSQVRARQPQHF
-	-	TRBV6-5	TRBJ1-6	TGTGCCAGCAGTTACCTGGGGGTACTAAAGAATTCACCCCTCCACTTT	CASSYLGVLKNSPLHF
-	-	TRBV12-3/TRBV12-4	TRBJ1-3	TGTGCCAGCAGTTTCCTCTCTGGAAACACCATATATTTT	CASSFLSGNTIYF
-	-	TRBV6-5	TRBJ1-1	TGTGCCAGCAACCAAGCAGGGTACACTGAAGCTTTCTTT	CASNQAGYTEAFF
-	-	TRBV28	TRBJ1-1	TGTGCCAGCAGCCCGGACAGACGATTGAACACTGAAGCTTTCTTT	CASSPDRRLNTEAFF
once	-	TRBV6-1	TRBJ1-1	TGTGCCAGCAGTGTCTACCTCCGGGACCGAGAATCGGAAGCTTTCTTT	CASSVYLRDRESEAFF
once	TRBD2	TRBV4-1	TRBJ2-1	TGCGCCAGCAGCCAAGAAGAGGGACTAGCGGGCTACAATGAGCAGTTCTTC	CASSQEEGLAGYNEQFF
-	-	TRBV5-3	TRBJ2-7	TGTGCCAGAAGCTTGTCTCGGACATCGAGCTCCTACGAGCAGTACTTC	CARSLSRTSSSYEQYF
-	-	TRBV15	TRBJ2-7	TGTGCCACCAGCAGTGGGAGGAAGGGCGAGCAGTACTTC	CATSSGRKGEQYF
-	-	TRBV24-1	TRBJ2-7	TGTGCCACCAGTGAACGGCAGGAGCAGTACTTC	CATSERQEQYF
-	TRBD1	TRBV7-9	TRBJ1-2	TGTGCCAGCAGCCTCGGACAGGGGGCTTTTGGCTACACCTTC	CASSLGQGAFGYTF
-	-	TRBV6-5	TRBJ1-1	TGTGCCAGCGGGGTAAACACTGAAGCTTTCTTT	CASGVNTEAFF
-	TRBD2	TRBV4-1	TRBJ2-3	TGCGCCAGCAGCCAAGCGGCGCGGGGGGGCAGCACAGATACGCAGTATTTT	CASSQAARGGSTDTQYF
few	-	TRBV4-2	TRBJ2-6	TGTGCCAGCAGCCAAGAGTTCCTGGAGGCCAACGTCCTGACTTTC	CASSQEFLEANVLTF
-	-	TRBV9	TRBJ2-7	TGTGCCAGCAGCGTAGTCCCTTCCTACGAGCAGTACTTC	CASSVVPSYEQYF
-	TRBD1	TRBV20-1	TRBJ1-5	TGCAGTGCTAGTCCGACAGGGAATCAGCCCCAGCATTTT	CSASPTGNQPQHF
-	TRBD1	TRBV10-3	TRBJ1-1	TGTGCCATCAGTGGACAGGGGGCTACGAACACTGAAGCTTTCTTT	CAISGQGATNTEAFF
-	-	TRBV6-5	TRBJ1-1	TGTGCCAGCAGTTACTCTCGAGGGATAACTGAAGCTTTCTTT	CASSYSRGITEAFF
-	-	TRBV19	TRBJ1-2	TGTGCCAGTAGTCCGAGGGGACTCCGGGGTTACTATGGCTACACCTTC	CASSPRGLRGYYGYTF
-	-	TRBV5-1	TRBJ2-2	TGCGCCAGCAAGTTTCGGACCATGGCCGGGGAGCTGTTTTTT	CASKFRTMAGELFF
-	-	TRBV10-2	TRBJ1-5	TGCGCCAGCAGCACCTGGGGGGATTGGTTTGATAGCAATCAGCCCCAGCATTTT	CASSTWGDWFDSNQPQHF
-	-	TRBV27	TRBJ1-1	TGTGCCAGCAGTTTACGCGACCGATATACTGAAGCTTTCTTT	CASSLRDRYTEAFF
-	-	TRBV24-1	TRBJ2-2	TGTGCCACCAGTGATTTGCGAAGGGGAGACACCGGGGAGCTGTTTTTT	CATSDLRRGDTGELFF
-	TRBD2	TRBV7-9	TRBJ2-1	TGTGCCAGCACCCCGGGGACTAGCGGGGGAACGAAGCAGTTCTTC	CASTPGTSGGTKQFF
-	TRBD1	TRBV28	TRBJ1-6	TGTGCCAGCAGTCTCACAGGGGCGGCAAATTCACCCCTCCACTTT	CASSLTGAANSPLHF
-	-	TRBV5-5	TRBJ2-2	TGTGCCAGCAGCTTGCTTGGCTCAACGAACACCGGGGAGCTGTTTTTT	CASSLLGSTNTGELFF
-	TRBD1	TRBV29-1	TRBJ1-1	TGCAGCGTTCTACAGGGGGACAACACTGAAGCTTTCTTT	CSVLQGDNTEAFF
-	-	TRBV5-4	TRBJ1-2	TGTGCCAGCAGCCAAGTACGTGACAGGCCAAACTATGGCTACACCTTC	CASSQVRDRPNYGYTF
-	-	TRBV5-8	TRBJ1-3	TGTGCCAGCAGCTTGTCGGCCGTACGAAACACCATATATTTT	CASSLSAVRNTIYF
-	-	TRBV6-6	TRBJ1-2	TGTGCCAGCAGTAAGACAGTCCCCGACGGTGGCTACACCTTC	CASSKTVPDGGYTF
-	-	TRBV5-6	TRBJ2-7	TGTGCCAGCAGCCATGGTGAGGGCTCCTACGAGCAGTACTTC	CASSHGEGSYEQYF
once	-	TRBV4-2	TRBJ1-1	TGTGCCAGCAGCCCCAAGGGGTGGGGAGGGAAAACTGAAGCTTTCTTT	CASSPKGWGGKTEAFF
-	TRBD1	TRBV28	TRBJ1-2	TGTGCCAGCAGTTGGGACAGGGCGAATACTAACTATGGCTACACCTTC	CASSWDRANTNYGYTF
-	TRBD2	TRBV13	TRBJ2-2	TGTGCCAGCAGCTTACGTCGGGGGGCGAACACCGGGGAGCTGTTTTTT	CASSLRRGANTGELFF
-	-	TRBV7-6	TRBJ2-3	TGTGCCAGCAGCTTAGCGGTCAGTGGGGCAGATACGCAGTATTTT	CASSLAVSGADTQYF
-	TRBD1	TRBV9	TRBJ1-3	TGTGCCAGCAGCCCTACTCTGGACAGGGGGTTTGGAAACACCATATATTTT	CASSPTLDRGFGNTIYF
-	TRBD1	TRBV28	TRBJ1-1	TGTGCCAGCAGTTCGACAGGGAAGACCACTGAAGCTTTCTTT	CASSSTGKTTEAFF
once	TRBD2	TRBV11-3	TRBJ2-3	TGTGCCAGCAGCTTCTGGACTAGCGGGAGGAGGAGGACAGATACGCAGTATTTT	CASSFWTSGRRRTDTQYF
-	TRBD1	TRBV6-5	TRBJ2-7	TGTGCCAGCAGTTACGCCCGACAGGGGTCCTACGAGCAGTACTTC	CASSYARQGSYEQYF
-	-	TRBV12-3/TRBV12-4	TRBJ1-2	TGTGCCAGCAGCAATAATAAGTATGGCTACACCTTC	CASSNNKYGYTF
-	-	TRBV13	TRBJ2-7	TGTGCCAGCAGCGCAAGGGGCGAGCAGTACTTC	CASSARGEQYF